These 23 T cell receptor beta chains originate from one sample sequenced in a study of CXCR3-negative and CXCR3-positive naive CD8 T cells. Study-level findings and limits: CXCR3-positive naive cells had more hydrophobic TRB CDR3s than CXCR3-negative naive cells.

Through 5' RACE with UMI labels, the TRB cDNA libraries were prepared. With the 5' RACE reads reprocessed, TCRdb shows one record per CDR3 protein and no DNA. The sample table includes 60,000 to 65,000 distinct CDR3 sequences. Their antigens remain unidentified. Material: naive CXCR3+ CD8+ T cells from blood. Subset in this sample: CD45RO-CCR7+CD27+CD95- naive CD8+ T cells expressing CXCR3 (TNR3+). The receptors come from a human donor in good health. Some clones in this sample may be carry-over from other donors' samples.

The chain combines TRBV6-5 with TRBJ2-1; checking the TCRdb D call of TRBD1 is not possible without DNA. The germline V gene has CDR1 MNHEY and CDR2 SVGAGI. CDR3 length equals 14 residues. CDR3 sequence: CASSYSSGTPEQFF.

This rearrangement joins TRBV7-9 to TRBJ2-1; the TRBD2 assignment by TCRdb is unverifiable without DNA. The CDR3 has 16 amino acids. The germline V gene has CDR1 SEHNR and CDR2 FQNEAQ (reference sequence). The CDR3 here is CASSTRLAGEYNEQFF.

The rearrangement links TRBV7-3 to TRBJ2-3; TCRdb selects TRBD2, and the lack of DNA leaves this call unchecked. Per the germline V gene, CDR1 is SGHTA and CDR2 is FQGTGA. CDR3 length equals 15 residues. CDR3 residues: CASSSGTHNTDTQYF.

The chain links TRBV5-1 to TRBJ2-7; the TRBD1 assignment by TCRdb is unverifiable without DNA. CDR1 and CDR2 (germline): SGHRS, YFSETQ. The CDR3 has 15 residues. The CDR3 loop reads CASSLGDSLHHEQYF.

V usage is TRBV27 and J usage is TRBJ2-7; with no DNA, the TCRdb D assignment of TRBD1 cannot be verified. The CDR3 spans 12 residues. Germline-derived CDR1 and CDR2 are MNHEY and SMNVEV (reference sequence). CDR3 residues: CATKDGDVGQYF.

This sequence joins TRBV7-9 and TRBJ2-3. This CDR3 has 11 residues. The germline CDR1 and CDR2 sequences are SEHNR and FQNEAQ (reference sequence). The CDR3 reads CASSYGDKQYF.

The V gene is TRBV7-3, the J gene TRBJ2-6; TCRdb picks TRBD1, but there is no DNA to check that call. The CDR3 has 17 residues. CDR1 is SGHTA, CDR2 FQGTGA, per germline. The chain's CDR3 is CASSPQVRGAGANVLTF.

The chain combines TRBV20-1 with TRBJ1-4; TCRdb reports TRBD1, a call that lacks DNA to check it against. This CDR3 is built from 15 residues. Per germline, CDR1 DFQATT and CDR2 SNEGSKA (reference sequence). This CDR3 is CSARDRGFSNEKLFF.

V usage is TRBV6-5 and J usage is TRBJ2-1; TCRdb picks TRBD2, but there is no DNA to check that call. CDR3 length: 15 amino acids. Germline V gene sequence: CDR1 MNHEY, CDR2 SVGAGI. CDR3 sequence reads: CASSPDGLASNEQFF.

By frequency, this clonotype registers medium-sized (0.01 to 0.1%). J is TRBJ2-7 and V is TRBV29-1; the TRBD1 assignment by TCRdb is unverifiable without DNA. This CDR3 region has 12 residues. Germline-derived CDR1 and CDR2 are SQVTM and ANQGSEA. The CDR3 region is CSVRDSSYEQYF.

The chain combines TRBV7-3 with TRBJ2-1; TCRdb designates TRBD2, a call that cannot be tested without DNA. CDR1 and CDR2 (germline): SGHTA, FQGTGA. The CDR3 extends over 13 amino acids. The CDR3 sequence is CASRSSGDYEQFF.

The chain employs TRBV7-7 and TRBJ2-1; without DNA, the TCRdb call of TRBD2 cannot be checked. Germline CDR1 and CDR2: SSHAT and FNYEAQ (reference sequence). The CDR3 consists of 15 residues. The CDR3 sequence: CASSLVAGPYNEQFF. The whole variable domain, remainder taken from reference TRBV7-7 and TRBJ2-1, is GAGVSQSPRYKVTKRGQDVTLRCDPISSHATLYWYQQALGQGPEFLTYFNYEAQPDKSGLPSDRFSAERPEGSISTLTIQRTEQRDSAMYRCASSLVAGPYNEQFFGPGTRLTVL.

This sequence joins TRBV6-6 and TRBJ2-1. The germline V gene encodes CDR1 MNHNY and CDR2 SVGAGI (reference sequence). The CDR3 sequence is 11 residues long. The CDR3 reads CASKVGNEQFF.

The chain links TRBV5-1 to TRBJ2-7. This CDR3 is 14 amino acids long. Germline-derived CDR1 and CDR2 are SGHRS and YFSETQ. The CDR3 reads CASSLASNSYEQYF.

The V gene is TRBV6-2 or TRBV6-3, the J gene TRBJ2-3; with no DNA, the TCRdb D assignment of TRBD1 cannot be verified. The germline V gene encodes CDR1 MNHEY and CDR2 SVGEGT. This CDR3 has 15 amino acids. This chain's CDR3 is CASSPGGGAADTQYF.

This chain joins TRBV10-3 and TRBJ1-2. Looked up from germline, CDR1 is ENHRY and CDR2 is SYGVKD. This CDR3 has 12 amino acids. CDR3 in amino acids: CAISEPIYGYTF.

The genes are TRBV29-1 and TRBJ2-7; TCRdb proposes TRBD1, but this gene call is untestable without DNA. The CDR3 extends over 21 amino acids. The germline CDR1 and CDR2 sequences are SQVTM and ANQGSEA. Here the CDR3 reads CSVEMPTIDTWDSRGTYEQYF.

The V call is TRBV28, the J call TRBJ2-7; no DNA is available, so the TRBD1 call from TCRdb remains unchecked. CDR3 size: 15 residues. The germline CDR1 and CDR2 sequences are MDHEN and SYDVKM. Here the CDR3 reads CASRGFGQGTYEQYF.

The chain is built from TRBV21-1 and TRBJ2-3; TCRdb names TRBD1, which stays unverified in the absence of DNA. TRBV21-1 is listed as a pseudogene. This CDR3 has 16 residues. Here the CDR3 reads CASTQREQGGSDTQYF.

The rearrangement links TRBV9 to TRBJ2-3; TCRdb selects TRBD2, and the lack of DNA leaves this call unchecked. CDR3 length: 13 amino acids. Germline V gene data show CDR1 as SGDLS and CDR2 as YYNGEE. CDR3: CASSGGSTDTQYF.

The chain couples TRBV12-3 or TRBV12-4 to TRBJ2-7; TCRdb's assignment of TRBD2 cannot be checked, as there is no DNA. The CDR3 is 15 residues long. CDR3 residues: CASSLTSGGLYEQYF.

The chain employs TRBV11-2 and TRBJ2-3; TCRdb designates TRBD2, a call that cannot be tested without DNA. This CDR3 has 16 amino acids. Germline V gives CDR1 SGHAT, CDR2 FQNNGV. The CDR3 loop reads CASRRVAGSGGDTQYF.

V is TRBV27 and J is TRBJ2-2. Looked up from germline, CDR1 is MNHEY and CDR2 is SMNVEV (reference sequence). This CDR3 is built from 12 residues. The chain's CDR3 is CASSLSPGELFF.